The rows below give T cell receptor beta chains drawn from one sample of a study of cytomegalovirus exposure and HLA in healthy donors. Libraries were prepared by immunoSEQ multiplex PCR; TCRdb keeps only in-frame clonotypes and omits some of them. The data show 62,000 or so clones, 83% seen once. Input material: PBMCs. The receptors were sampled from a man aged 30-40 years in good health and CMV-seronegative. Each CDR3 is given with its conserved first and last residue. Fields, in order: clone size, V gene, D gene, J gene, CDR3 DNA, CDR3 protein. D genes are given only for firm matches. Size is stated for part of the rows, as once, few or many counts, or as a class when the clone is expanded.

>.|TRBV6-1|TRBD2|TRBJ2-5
TGTGCCAGCAGTGAAAATTTCTTCGCGGGAGGCCAGACCCAGTACTTC
CASSENFFAGGQTQYF
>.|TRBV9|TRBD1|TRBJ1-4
TGTGCCAGCAGCGAGGCACAGGGGTCTAATGAAAAACTGTTTTTT
CASSEAQGSNEKLFF
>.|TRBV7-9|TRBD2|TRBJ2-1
TGTGCCAGCAGCTTAGCGTTAGCGGGAGTTTTGGGGAATGAGCAGTTCTTC
CASSLALAGVLGNEQFF
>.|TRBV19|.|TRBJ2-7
TGTGCCAGTAGTATCGGGATAACCTACGAGCAGTACTTC
CASSIGITYEQYF
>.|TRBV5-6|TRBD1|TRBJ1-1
TGTGCCAGCAGCTTGGTGGGACAGTACGAAGCTTTCTTT
CASSLVGQYEAFF
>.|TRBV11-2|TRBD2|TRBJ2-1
TGTGCCAGCAACCCGAGTTGGCGGGGGGGCAATGAGCAGTTCTTC
CASNPSWRGGNEQFF
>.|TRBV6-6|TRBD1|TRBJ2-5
TGTGCCAGCGCAGGGGGTCAAGAGACCCAGTACTTC
CASAGGQETQYF
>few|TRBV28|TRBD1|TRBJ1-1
TGTGCCAGCAGGACAGGGGACTTGAACACTGAAGCTTTCTTT
CASRTGDLNTEAFF
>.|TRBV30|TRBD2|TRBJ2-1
TGTGCCTGGAGTGTGGGGCTAGCGGGAGGATATGAGCAGTTCTTC
CAWSVGLAGGYEQFF
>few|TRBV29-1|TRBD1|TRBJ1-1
TGCAGCGGGCTACCTCGGGACAGGGGAACTGAAGCTTTCTTT
CSGLPRDRGTEAFF
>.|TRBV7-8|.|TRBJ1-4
TGTGCCAGCAGCTTAGGACAGGATAATGAAAAACTGTTTTTT
CASSLGQDNEKLFF
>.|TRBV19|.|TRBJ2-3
TGTGCCAGTAACCTGGGGCCACCGGGGAGGGATACGCAGTATTTT
CASNLGPPGRDTQYF
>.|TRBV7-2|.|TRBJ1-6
TGTGCCAGCAGCTCCTCGGGGGGCAATAATTCACCCCTCCACTTT
CASSSSGGNNSPLHF
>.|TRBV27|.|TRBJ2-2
TGTGCCAGCAGTCCCGCAGTGAACACCGGGGAGCTGTTTTTT
CASSPAVNTGELFF
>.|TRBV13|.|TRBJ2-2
TGTGCCAGCAGCTTATGGGGGGCCGGGGAGCTGTTTTTT
CASSLWGAGELFF
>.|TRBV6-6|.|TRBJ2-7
TGTGCCAGCAGTGGCAGGGGTGACGAGCAGTACTTC
CASSGRGDEQYF
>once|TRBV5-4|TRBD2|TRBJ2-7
TGTGCCAGCAGCTTGGGTGGCGGGAGGTCCTACGAGCAGTACTTC
CASSLGGGRSYEQYF
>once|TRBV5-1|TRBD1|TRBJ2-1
TGCGCCAGCAGCATTAGGGACAGCTCCTACAATGAGCAGTTCTTC
CASSIRDSSYNEQFF
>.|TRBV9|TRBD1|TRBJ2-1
TGTGCCAGCAGCGTAGTAACAGGGGATAGGAATGAGCAGTTCTTC
CASSVVTGDRNEQFF
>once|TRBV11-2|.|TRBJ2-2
TGTGCCAGCAGCCTAGCGTCCGGGGAGCTGTTTTTT
CASSLASGELFF
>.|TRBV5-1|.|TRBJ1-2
TGCGCCAGCAGCCAGCGAGCCCCCGATCTCCAGAGGGGGTTGGTACCGCATGGCTACACCTTC
CASSQRAPDLQRGLVPHGYTF
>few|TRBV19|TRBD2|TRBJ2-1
TGTGCCAGTAGTATCCGGGGGGGCTCCTACAATGAGCAGTTCTTC
CASSIRGGSYNEQFF
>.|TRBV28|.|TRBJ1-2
TGTGCCAGCAGCTTACAGGGTTATGGGTATGGCTACACCTTC
CASSLQGYGYGYTF